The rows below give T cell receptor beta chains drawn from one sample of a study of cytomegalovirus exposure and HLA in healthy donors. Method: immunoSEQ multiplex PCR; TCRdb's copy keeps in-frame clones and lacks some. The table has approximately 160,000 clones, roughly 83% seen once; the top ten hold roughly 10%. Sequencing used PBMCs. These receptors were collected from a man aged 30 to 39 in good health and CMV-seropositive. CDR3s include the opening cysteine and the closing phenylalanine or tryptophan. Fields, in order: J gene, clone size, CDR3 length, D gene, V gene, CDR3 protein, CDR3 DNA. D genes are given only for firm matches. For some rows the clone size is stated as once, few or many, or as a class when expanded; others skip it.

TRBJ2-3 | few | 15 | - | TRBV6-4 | CASSEGGGHTDTQYF | TGTGCCAGCAGTGAAGGCGGGGGCCACACAGATACGCAGTATTTT
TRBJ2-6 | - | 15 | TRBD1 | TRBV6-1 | CASSEQGAGANVLTF | TGTGCCAGCAGTGAGCAGGGGGCTGGGGCCAACGTCCTGACTTTC
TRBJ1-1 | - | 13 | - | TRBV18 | CASSRGDNTEAFF | TGTGCCAGCTCACGGGGGGATAACACTGAAGCTTTCTTT
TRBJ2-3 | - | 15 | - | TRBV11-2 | CASSLDGRSTDTQYF | TGTGCCAGCAGCTTAGATGGCAGAAGCACAGATACGCAGTATTTT
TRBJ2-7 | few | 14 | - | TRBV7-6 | CASSYSGDHYEQYF | TGTGCCAGCAGTTACTCGGGGGACCACTACGAGCAGTACTTC
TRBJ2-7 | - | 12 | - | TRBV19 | CASSSGRYEQYF | TGTGCCAGTAGTTCTGGCCGCTACGAGCAGTACTTC
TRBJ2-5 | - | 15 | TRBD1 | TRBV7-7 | CASSLGTGGPETQYF | TGTGCTAGCAGCCTCGGGACAGGGGGCCCCGAGACCCAGTACTTC
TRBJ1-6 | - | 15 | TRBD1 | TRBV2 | CASRGQGAGNSPLHF | TGTGCCAGCAGAGGACAGGGGGCAGGTAATTCACCCCTCCACTTT
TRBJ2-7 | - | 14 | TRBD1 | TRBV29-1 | CSVVRAGGGYEQYF | TGCAGCGTTGTTCGGGCAGGGGGCGGTTACGAGCAGTACTTC
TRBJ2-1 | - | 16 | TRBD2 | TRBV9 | CASSPRLAGGVYEQFF | TGTGCCAGCAGCCCCCGACTAGCGGGAGGGGTATATGAGCAGTTCTTC
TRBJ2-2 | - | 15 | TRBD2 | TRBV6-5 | CASSIALAGVVELFF | TGTGCCAGCAGTATAGCCCTAGCGGGAGTAGTGGAGCTGTTTTTT
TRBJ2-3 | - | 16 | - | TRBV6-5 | CASSYSSDGSTDTQYF | TGTGCCAGCAGTTACTCAAGCGACGGATCCACAGATACGCAGTATTTT
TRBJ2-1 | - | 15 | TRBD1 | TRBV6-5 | CASSLPGGGYNEQFF | TGTGCCAGCAGCCTTCCAGGGGGCGGCTACAATGAGCAGTTCTTC
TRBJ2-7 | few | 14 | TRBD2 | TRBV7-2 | CASSPSSGLYEQYF | TGTGCCAGCAGCCCATCTAGCGGACTATACGAGCAGTACTTC
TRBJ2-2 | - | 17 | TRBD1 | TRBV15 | CATSREPGQGGAGELFF | TGTGCCACCAGCAGAGAACCGGGACAGGGGGGTGCCGGGGAGCTGTTTTTT
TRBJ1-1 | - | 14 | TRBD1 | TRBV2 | CALRTGAQNTEAFF | TGTGCCCTAAGGACAGGGGCCCAGAACACTGAAGCTTTCTTT
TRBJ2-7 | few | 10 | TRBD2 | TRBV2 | CANGRGEQYF | TGTGCCAACGGGCGGGGGGAGCAGTACTTC
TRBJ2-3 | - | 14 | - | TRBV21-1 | CANPGGAGTDTQYF | TGTGCCAACCCGGGGGGGGCGGGAACAGATACGCAGTATTTT
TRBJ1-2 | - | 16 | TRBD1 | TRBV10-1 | CASRDYRAGGSYGYTF | TGCGCCAGCAGGGACTACAGGGCAGGGGGGAGCTATGGCTACACCTTC
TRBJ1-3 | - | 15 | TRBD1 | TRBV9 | CASSNDREGRNTIYF | TGTGCCAGCTCCAACGACAGGGAAGGAAGAAACACCATATATTTT
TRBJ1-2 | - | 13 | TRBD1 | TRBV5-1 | CASSLVGTAGYTF | TGCGCCAGCAGCTTGGTCGGGACAGCTGGCTACACCTTC
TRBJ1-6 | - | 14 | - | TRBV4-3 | CASSQARGRSPLHF | TGCGCCAGCAGCCAAGCCAGGGGTAGGTCACCCCTCCACTTT
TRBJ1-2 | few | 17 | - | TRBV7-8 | CASSLVFLQTINYGYTF | TGTGCCAGCAGCTTAGTTTTCCTACAGACTATAAACTATGGCTACACCTTC
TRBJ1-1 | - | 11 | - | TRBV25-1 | CASRQTHEAFF | TGTGCCAGCAGACAGACACATGAAGCTTTCTTT
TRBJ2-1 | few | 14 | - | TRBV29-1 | CSVGSGSSYNEQFF | TGCAGCGTAGGGAGTGGGAGCTCCTACAATGAGCAGTTCTTC
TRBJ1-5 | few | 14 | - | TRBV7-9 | CASSLARPEEPQHF | TGTGCCAGCAGCTTAGCGCGTCCAGAGGAGCCCCAGCATTTT
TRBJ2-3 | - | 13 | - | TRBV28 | CASSSAGTDTQYF | TGTGCCAGCAGTTCGGCGGGCACAGATACGCAGTATTTT
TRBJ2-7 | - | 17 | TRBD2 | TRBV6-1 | CASSEIGLAGVTYEQYF | TGTGCCAGCAGTGAAATCGGACTAGCGGGAGTAACCTACGAGCAGTACTTC
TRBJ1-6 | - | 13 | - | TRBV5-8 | CASSSRGNSPLHF | TGTGCCAGCAGCTCCCGGGGTAATTCACCCCTCCACTTT
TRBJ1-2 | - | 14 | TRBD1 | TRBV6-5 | CASSYLGTGGGYTF | TGTGCCAGCAGTTACCTCGGGACAGGCGGTGGCTACACCTTC
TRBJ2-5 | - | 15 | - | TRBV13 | CASSLEWQGKETQYF | TGTGCCAGCAGCTTAGAGTGGCAGGGCAAGGAGACCCAGTACTTC
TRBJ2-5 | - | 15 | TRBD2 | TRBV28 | CASPPTSGGPETQYF | TGTGCCAGCCCTCCGACTAGCGGGGGCCCAGAGACCCAGTACTTC
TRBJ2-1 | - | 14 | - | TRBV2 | CASSEAAQGNEQFF | TGTGCCAGCAGTGAAGCTGCCCAGGGCAATGAGCAGTTCTTC
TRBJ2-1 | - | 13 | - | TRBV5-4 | CASKPLAWDEQFF | TGTGCCTCAAAACCTCTAGCGTGGGATGAGCAGTTCTTC
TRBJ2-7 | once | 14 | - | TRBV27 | CASSLRQGWYEQYF | TGTGCCAGCAGTTTACGCCAGGGGTGGTACGAGCAGTACTTC
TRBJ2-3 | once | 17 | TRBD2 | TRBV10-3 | CAISLGSGGPSTDTQYF | TGTGCCATCAGTCTGGGAAGCGGGGGGCCTAGCACAGATACGCAGTATTTT
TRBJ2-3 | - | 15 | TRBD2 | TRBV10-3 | CAILRTSGRARTQYF | TGTGCCATCTTACGGACTAGCGGGAGAGCGCGTACGCAGTATTTT
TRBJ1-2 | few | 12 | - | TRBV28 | CASSLSGDGYTF | TGTGCCAGCAGTTTATCGGGGGATGGCTACACCTTC
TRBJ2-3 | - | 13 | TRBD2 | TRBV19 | CASRGTSGDTQYF | TGTGCCAGTAGGGGGACTAGCGGAGATACGCAGTATTTT
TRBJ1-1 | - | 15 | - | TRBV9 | CASSPAGGPAAQAFF | TGTGCCAGCAGCCCCGCGGGGGGACCCGCCGCGCAAGCTTTCTTT
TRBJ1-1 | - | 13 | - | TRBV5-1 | CASSPSVNTEAFF | TGCGCCAGCAGCCCCTCCGTGAACACTGAAGCTTTCTTT
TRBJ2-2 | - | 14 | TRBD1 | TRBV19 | CASRDRGDTGELFF | TGTGCCAGTAGGGACAGGGGGGACACCGGGGAGCTGTTTTTT
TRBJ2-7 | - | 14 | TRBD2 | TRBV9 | CASSPPGTRDEQYF | TGTGCCAGCAGCCCTCCCGGGACTAGGGACGAGCAGTACTTC
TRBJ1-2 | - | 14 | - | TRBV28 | CASTPHPRNYGYTF | TGTGCCAGCACCCCCCACCCGAGGAACTATGGCTACACCTTC
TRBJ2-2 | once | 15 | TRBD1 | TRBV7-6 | CASRRTGGSTGELFF | TGTGCCAGCAGACGGACAGGGGGAAGCACCGGGGAGCTGTTTTTT
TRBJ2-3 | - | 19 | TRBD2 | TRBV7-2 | CASSLMDGRGGLVTDTQYF | TGTGCCAGCAGCTTAATGGACGGTCGGGGGGGCCTGGTCACAGATACGCAGTATTTT
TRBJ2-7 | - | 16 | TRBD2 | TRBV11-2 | CASSTGGDGAPYEQYF | TGTGCCAGCAGCACCGGGGGGGACGGGGCCCCCTACGAGCAGTACTTC
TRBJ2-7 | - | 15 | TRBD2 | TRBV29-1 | CSVELTSGSSNEQYF | TGCAGCGTTGAACTTACTAGCGGGAGTTCCAACGAGCAGTACTTC
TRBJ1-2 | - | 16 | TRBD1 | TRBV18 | CASGKDRESFNYGYTF | TGTGCCAGCGGGAAGGACAGGGAAAGCTTTAACTATGGCTACACCTTC
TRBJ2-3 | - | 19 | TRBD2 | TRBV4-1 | CASSQPGTSGRGNTDTQYF | TGCGCCAGCAGCCAGCCCGGGACTAGCGGGAGGGGGAACACAGATACGCAGTATTTT
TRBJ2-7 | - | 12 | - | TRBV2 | CATTKFGGEQYF | TGTGCCACCACGAAATTCGGCGGCGAGCAGTACTTC
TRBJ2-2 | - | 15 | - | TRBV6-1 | CASSVEWWRTGELFF | TGTGCCAGCAGTGTGGAATGGTGGCGGACCGGGGAGCTGTTTTTT
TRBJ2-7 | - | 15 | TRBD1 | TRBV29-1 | CSVEGPGQGSYEQYF | TGCAGCGTTGAAGGGCCCGGACAGGGTTCCTACGAGCAGTACTTC